The 6 T cell receptor beta chains below come from one sample, sequenced in a study of blood T cells in healthy people across ages. The use of a sample-barcoded 5' primer and a J-beta primer mix characterized a second PCR of roughly 6 to 11 cycles. TCRdb re-called the 5' RACE reads with MiXCR, one entry per CDR3 protein. This table holds 750,000 to 950,000 distinct CDR3 sequences, 25% to 35% found once. These data were also reused for a study on T cells of mothers and their children.

Source material: blood. The receptors were sampled from a woman aged 40 to 50 in good health.

This chain uses TRBV7-2 with TRBJ1-1; 7 nucleotides agree with TRBD1. CDR1 and CDR2 from the germline V gene are SGHTA and FQGNSA. V was clipped by 3 bases and J by 2 bases; unmatched bases: 6. CDR3 length: 15 amino acids. The CDR3: CASSLTGPRNTEAFF. In DNA, the CDR3 is TGTGCCAGCAGCTTGACAGGGCCCCGTAACACTGAAGCTTTCTTT.

The chain uses TRBV19 and TRBJ2-3; TRBD1 might be the D (5 bases). Trimming left V 6 bases short and J 4 bases short, with 17 bases between. The CDR3 runs to 15 residues. Per the germline V gene, CDR1 is LNHDA and CDR2 is SQIVND (reference sequence). CDR3 sequence: CASRTPQGRADTQYF. As DNA, the CDR3 is TGTGCCAGTAGAACCCCCCAGGGAAGAGCAGATACGCAGTATTTT.

V and J are TRBV2 and TRBJ2-3; D unresolved. Germline lookup yields CDR1 SNHLY and CDR2 FYNNEI. Trimming left V 8 bases short and J 3 bases short, with 15 bases between. This CDR3 contains 14 residues. The CDR3: CASFQDSTTDTQYF. In DNA form, the CDR3 reads TGTGCCAGCTTCCAAGATTCGACAACAGATACGCAGTATTTT.

This clonotype was recorded a few times. V gene TRBV11-2 combines with J gene TRBJ2-1, with 8 bases identical to TRBD2. The ends lost 3 bases at V and 3 bases at J; junction bases unmatched: 4. Germline CDR1 is SGHAT and CDR2 is FQNNGV. CDR3 length equals 15 residues. CDR3 bases: TGTGCCAGCAGCTTTAGCGGGGAAGACTACAATGAGCAGTTCTTC. It specifies CASSFSGEDYNEQFF.

This clonotype has just one count. It may be a read error: a sequence one base away is much more abundant. This chain connects TRBV4-3 to TRBJ2-1, with D unclear. CDR1 and CDR2 from the germline V gene are LGHNA and YSLEER. The CDR3 extends over 15 amino acids. The CDR3 is CARSHGRHSEDEQFF. In nucleotides, the CDR3 is TGCGCCCGCAGTCACGGCCGGCACTCCGAGGATGAGCAGTTCTTC.

As for this clonotype: One junction end disagrees with the germline gene, perhaps due to a read error. This sequence joins TRBV4-2 and TRBJ1-2; D not resolved. The CDR3 totals 14 residues. Germline CDR1 reads LGHNA; CDR2 reads YNFKEQ. CDR3 DNA sequence: TGTGCCGGCAGCCAAGGTGGGGCTAACTATGGCTACACCTTC. Residues: CAGSQGGANYGYTF.